Following are 16 T cell receptor beta chains from one sample sequenced in a study of control samples from healthy donors and cancer patients (dated by TCRdb to 2020 to 2021). Library method: the immunoSEQ multiplex PCR assay. Drawn from immuneACCESS, this table holds only the in-frame rearrangements with V and J called that TCRdb kept. Clones are partly lost; checked studies trace under half to an unresolved V gene and leave the rest unexplained. The sample contains fewer than 200,000 clones, 90% to 95% of them found a single time. Over 4% of the sample goes to the ten largest clones. Sequenced material: blood. These receptors all come from an older woman in good health.

The chain joins TRBV7-2 to TRBJ2-2; the D gene is possibly TRBD2 (5 bases). The CDR3 extends over 13 amino acids. Germline V gives CDR1 SGHTA, CDR2 FQGNSA. V was shortened by 3 bases and J by 5 bases, with 7 bases between the two germline ends. The CDR3 protein is CASSLRVTGELFF. DNA for the CDR3: TGTGCCAGCAGCTTGAGGGTAACCGGGGAGCTGTTTTTT.

J is TRBJ2-1 and V is TRBV13; D uncertain. The V and J ends lost 5 bases and 5 bases respectively, with 4 bases between them. This CDR3 comprises 11 residues. The germline V gene encodes CDR1 PRHDT and CDR2 FYEKMQ (reference sequence). The CDR3 DNA is TGTGCCAGCAGCCTCGACAATGAGCAGTTCTTC. Translation: CASSLDNEQFF.

The chain has TRBV6-6 and TRBJ1-5, with 10 positions matching TRBD1. The CDR3 extends over 15 amino acids. Per germline, CDR1 MNHNY and CDR2 SVGAGI (reference sequence). With 6 bases clipped from V and 0 bases from J, the junction kept 2 bases outside the gene matches. The CDR3 DNA is TGTGCCAGCAGGGGGACAGGGGATAGCAATCAGCCCCAGCATTTT. Translation: CASRGTGDSNQPQHF.

This chain uses TRBV10-3 with TRBJ1-3; TRBD1 agrees at 7 bases. The V and J ends lost 10 bases and 0 bases, in that order; junction bases with no gene match: 6. The CDR3 has 14 residues. Germline V lookup: CDR1 ENHRY, CDR2 SYGVKD. CDR3 sequence (DNA): TGTGCCACAGGACAGGAGAGCTCTGGAAACACCATATATTTT. Translating gives CATGQESSGNTIYF.

The V call is TRBV2, the J call TRBJ2-1, with 12 bases matching TRBD2. The germline V gene encodes CDR1 SNHLY and CDR2 FYNNEI. The CDR3 extends over 16 amino acids. Germline trimming cut 2 bases from V and 7 bases from J; bases unmatched to any gene: 6. CDR3 amino acids: CASSELAGGSSNEQFF. The CDR3 DNA sequence: TGTGCCAGCAGTGAACTAGCGGGGGGGTCGAGTAATGAGCAGTTCTTC.

V usage is TRBV7-8 and J usage is TRBJ1-1; 7 bases map to TRBD1. With 0 bases clipped from V and 2 bases from J, the junction kept 6 bases outside the gene matches. Germline CDR1 is SGHVS and CDR2 is FQNEAQ. The CDR3 sequence is 16 residues long. DNA of the CDR3: TGTGCCAGCAGCTTAGCGTTCCAGGGGGGAAACACTGAAGCTTTCTTT. It encodes CASSLAFQGGNTEAFF.

The rearrangement links TRBV2 to TRBJ2-1, with D uncertain. Germline values: CDR1 SNHLY, CDR2 FYNNEI. Trimming stripped 6 bases from V and 3 bases from J, with 9 bases between. The CDR3 contains 13 residues. For the CDR3, the DNA is TGTGCCAGCAGCCTCCAGGACTACAATGAGCAGTTCTTC. Its translation: CASSLQDYNEQFF.

The chain couples TRBV9 to TRBJ2-1, with 7 bases that match TRBD1. Per germline, CDR1 SGDLS and CDR2 YYNGEE. The J segment lost 4 bases and the V segment lost 2 bases, leaving 6 bases of the junction unmatched. The CDR3 is 15 amino acids. CDR3 in amino acids: CASSVGTEKYNEQFF. The CDR3 nucleotides are TGTGCCAGCAGCGTCGGGACAGAGAAGTACAATGAGCAGTTCTTC.

The rearrangement uses TRBV4-1 and TRBJ1-3, with 7 bases matching TRBD1. V lost 0 bases to trimming and J lost 9 bases; unmatched junction nucleotides: 8. The CDR3 totals 15 residues. Germline V CDR1 and CDR2: MGHRA, YSYEKL. The CDR3 nucleotides are TGCGCCAGCAGCCAAGACTACCAGGGGGTAGGCACCATATATTTT. It yields the protein CASSQDYQGVGTIYF.

This chain links TRBV6-5 with TRBJ2-7, with D perhaps matching TRBD1 (6 bases). The ends were cut back, 0 bases at V and 4 bases at J, with 13 bases in the middle. The CDR3 contains 15 residues. Germline lookup yields CDR1 MNHEY and CDR2 SVGAGI. CDR3 coding DNA: TGTGCCAGCAGTTACTCGTACGCAGGGGTGTACGAGCAGTACTTC. Protein: CASSYSYAGVYEQYF.

The CDR3 region is CASARDREVYQPQHF. DNA of the CDR3: TGTGCCAGTGCGAGGGACAGGGAGGTGTATCAGCCCCAGCATTTT. This chain connects TRBV19 to TRBJ1-5, with 9 nucleotides matching TRBD1. The CDR3 sequence is 15 residues long. Germline assignment: CDR1 LNHDA and CDR2 SQIVND (reference sequence). Trimming removed 8 bases from V and 5 bases from J; junction bases left unmatched: 10.

Details on this clone: This CDR3 is also generated by other DNA sequences in the sample. The rearrangement links TRBV5-1 to TRBJ2-3; D is undetermined. Trimming pared 3 bases from V and 2 bases from J, leaving 4 bases between. The germline V gene encodes CDR1 SGHRS and CDR2 YFSETQ. There are 12 residues in the CDR3. CDR3 DNA sequence: TGCGCCAGCAGCTCGAACACAGATACGCAGTATTTT. This translates into CASSSNTDTQYF.

This clone was seen a few times. The chain is built from TRBV28 and TRBJ1-5; D gene unclear. Trimming took off 6 bases at V and 9 bases at J, with 15 bases between the two ends. The CDR3 totals 13 residues. CDR1 is MDHEN, CDR2 SYDVKM, per germline. The CDR3, as DNA: TGTGCCAGCAGCGCTCGGAATGCCCGGCCCCAGCATTTT. It translates to CASSARNARPQHF. Filled out from reference TRBV28 and TRBJ1-5, the complete variable domain reads DVKVTQSSRYLVKRTGEKVFLECVQDMDHENMFWYRQDPGLGLRLIYFSYDVKMKEKGDIPEGYSVSREKKERFSLILESASTNQTSMYLCASSARNARPQHFGDGTRLSIL.

The gene calls are TRBV5-6 and TRBJ1-6, with D uncertain. The V and J ends lost 1 base and 9 bases respectively, with 14 bases between them. From germline, CDR1 is SGHDT and CDR2 YYEEEE. The CDR3 is 15 residues long. CDR3 coding DNA: TGTGCCAGCAGCTTGTATGGGGTTGAAGCTTCACCCCTCCACTTT. It specifies CASSLYGVEASPLHF.

The chain combines TRBV6-2 or TRBV6-3 with TRBJ1-1; D is unresolved. This CDR3 is built from 14 residues. V was trimmed by 2 bases and J by 6 bases, leaving 13 bases between them. Per the germline V gene, CDR1 is MNHEY and CDR2 is SVGEGT. The CDR3 sequence: CASSYQPEYSEAFF. CDR3 nucleotides: TGTGCCAGCAGTTACCAACCGGAGTATTCTGAAGCTTTCTTT.

The chain employs TRBV9 and TRBJ2-2, with TRBD2 identical over 13 bases. V lost 0 bases to trimming and J lost 4 bases; unmatched junction nucleotides: 0. CDR1 and CDR2 (germline): SGDLS, YYNGEE. CDR3 length: 16 residues. This CDR3 is CASSVGLAGGTGELFF. For the CDR3, the DNA is TGTGCCAGCAGCGTAGGACTAGCGGGGGGCACCGGGGAGCTGTTTTTT. Drawing the rest from reference TRBV9 and TRBJ2-2, the complete variable domain is DSGVTQTPKHLITATGQRVTLRCSPRSGDLSVYWYQQSLDQGLQFLIQYYNGEERAKGNILERFSAQQFPDLHSELNLSSLELGDSALYFCASSVGLAGGTGELFFGEGSRLTVL.